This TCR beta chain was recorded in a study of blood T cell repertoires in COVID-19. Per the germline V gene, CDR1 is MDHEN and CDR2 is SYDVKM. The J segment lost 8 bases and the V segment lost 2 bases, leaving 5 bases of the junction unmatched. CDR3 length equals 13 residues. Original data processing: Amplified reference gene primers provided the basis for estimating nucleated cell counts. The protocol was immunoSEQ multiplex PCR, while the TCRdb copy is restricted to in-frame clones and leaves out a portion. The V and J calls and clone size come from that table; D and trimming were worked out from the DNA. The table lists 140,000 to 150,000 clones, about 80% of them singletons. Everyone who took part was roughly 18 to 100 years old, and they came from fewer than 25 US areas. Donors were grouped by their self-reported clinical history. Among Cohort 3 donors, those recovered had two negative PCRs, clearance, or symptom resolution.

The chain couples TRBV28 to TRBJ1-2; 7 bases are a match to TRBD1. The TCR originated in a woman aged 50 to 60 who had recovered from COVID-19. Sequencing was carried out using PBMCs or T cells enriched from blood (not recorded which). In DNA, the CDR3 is TGTGCCAGCAGTTTAGAGGGGGCAAGGGGCTACACCTTC. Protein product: CASSLEGARGYTF.